This TCR beta chain came from a study of siplizumab effects on memory and regulatory T cells. Cocultured for roughly 6 days at 37°C were the mixed lymphocyte reaction cells. Germline values: CDR1 SGHTA, CDR2 FQGNSA. The CDR3 is made up of 19 amino acids. Trimming removed 5 bases from V and 0 bases from J; junction bases left unmatched: 13. Repertoires were generated with immunoSEQ multiplex PCR, while TCRdb's copy carries only in-frame clones and drops some. This table has some 20,000 clones, 40% to 60% appearing once. Findings and limits, study-wide: Major contributors to the alloresponse seemed to be naive T cells, which also appeared more diverse than memory cells.

Note on this clone: The antigen remains undetermined.

The sequence was obtained from a human donor in good health; the cells came from an allogeneic mixed lymphocyte reaction. This rearrangement joins TRBV7-2 to TRBJ2-5, with 12 bases identical to TRBD2. Material for sequencing was CFSE-low (dividing) CD4+ T cells sorted from an allogeneic mixed lymphocyte reaction. This CDR3 is CASSLRLAGARGYQETQYF. CDR3 DNA sequence: TGTGCCAGCAGCCTAAGACTAGCGGGGGCTCGGGGGTACCAAGAGACCCAGTACTTC. Filled out from reference TRBV7-2 and TRBJ2-5, the complete variable domain reads GAGVSQSPSNKVTEKGKDVELRCDPISGHTALYWYRQSLGQGLEFLIYFQGNSAPDKSGLPSDRFSAERTGGSVSTLTIQRTQQEDSAVYLCASSLRLAGARGYQETQYFGPGTRLLVL.